This T cell receptor beta chain was retrieved from a study of CD8+CD57+ T cells in acquired aplastic anemia. In the study overall: Recorded DNA amounts for sorted CD4+ and CD8+ cells had an average of approximately 3.2 ug.

Germline V gives CDR1 ENHRY, CDR2 SYGVKD. The CDR3 sequence is 15 residues long. Note on this clonotype: Its antigen is still unknown. Its ends do not fully match the called genes, so a read error is possible.

Genomic DNA served as template for TCR beta VDJ and CDR3 profiling. TCRdb re-analysed the reads in MiXCR, keeping a single row per CDR3 protein. In the table there are around 400,000 distinct CDR3 sequences, approximately 70% of which are singletons. Overall study results and limits: Patients and controls had CD8+ Simpson's diversity values that were not significantly distinct. Overlapping CD8+ CDR3 repertoires of patients and controls contained under 30 shared sequences.

The clonotype originates from a human donor in good health, serving as a control. The gene calls are TRBV10-3 and TRBJ2-3, with D perhaps assigned TRBD1 or TRBD2 (5 bases each). The sample taken for sequencing was sorted CD4+, CD8+, or CD8+CD57+ T cells (not recorded which) from PBMCs. CDR3 sequence (DNA): TGTGCCATCAGGAGGGGCAGGGAGAGCACAGATACGCAGTACTTT. Its protein product is CAIRRGRESTDTQYF.